The source of this T cell receptor (beta chain) is a study of CD8 T cells in ankylosing spondylitis. This clonotype was observed at least ten times. TCRdb analysed the 5' RACE reads with MiXCR anew, one entry per CDR3 protein. This sample carries roughly 220,000 distinct CDR3 sequences, more than 9% of them seen once, and the ten largest clones take over 20%. Germline V gene lookup returns CDR1 SGHRS and CDR2 YFSETQ. The CDR3 loop spans 15 amino acids. V gave up 0 bases and J gave up 3 bases, with 12 bases separating them. The material sequenced was blood, either unsorted or a sorted T cell fraction (not recorded which). The chain joins TRBV5-1 to TRBJ1-1; D gene uncertain. The sequence was obtained from a male donor with ankylosing spondylitis or in good health (not recorded which). CDR3 in amino acids: CASSLGLGGDTEAFF. The CDR3 region has the DNA TGCGCCAGCAGCTTGGGGCTGGGTGGTGACACTGAAGCTTTCTTT.